This T cell receptor (beta chain) was captured by sequencing in a study of cytomegalovirus exposure and HLA in healthy donors. Regarding the study as a whole: While the bulk of TCR sequences proved rare, some public TCRs turned up in many donors. A highly shared variant cluster was judged a likely technical artifact.

A multiplex PCR was run with 60 Vbeta primers and 13 Jbeta primers. Repertoires were generated with immunoSEQ multiplex PCR, while TCRdb's copy carries only in-frame clones and drops some. The table records 150,000 to 200,000 clones, around four fifths of them present only once. V lost 0 bases and J 5 bases, leaving 14 bases between the germline ends. This CDR3 contains 15 residues. Germline V gene sequence: CDR1 SGHRS, CDR2 YFSETQ. Remarks on this clone: Its antigen remains unidentified.

Sequencing was performed on PBMCs. This TCR derives from a woman aged 25-40 years in good health and CMV-seronegative. This chain uses TRBV5-1 with TRBJ1-1; D possibly corresponds to TRBD1 (5 bases). CDR3 in amino acids: CASSLDGQGGTEAFF. The DNA for the CDR3 is TGCGCCAGCAGCTTGGACGGGCAGGGAGGGACTGAAGCTTTCTTT.